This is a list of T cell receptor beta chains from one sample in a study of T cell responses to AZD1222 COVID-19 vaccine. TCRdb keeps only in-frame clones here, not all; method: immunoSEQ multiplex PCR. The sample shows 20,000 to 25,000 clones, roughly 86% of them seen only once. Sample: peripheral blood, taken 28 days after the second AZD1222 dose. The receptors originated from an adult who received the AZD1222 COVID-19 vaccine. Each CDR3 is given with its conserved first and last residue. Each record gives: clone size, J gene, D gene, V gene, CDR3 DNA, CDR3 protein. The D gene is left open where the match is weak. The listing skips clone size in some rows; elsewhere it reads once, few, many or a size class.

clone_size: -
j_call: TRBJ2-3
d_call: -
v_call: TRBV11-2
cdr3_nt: TGTGCCAGCAGCTCGCCAGGTGGCCCGACAGATACGCAGTATTTT
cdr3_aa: CASSSPGGPTDTQYF

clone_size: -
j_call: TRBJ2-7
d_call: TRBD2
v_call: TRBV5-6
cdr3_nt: TGTGCCAGCAGCTTGGTACAGCGGGGGAGCTCCTACGAGCAGTACTTC
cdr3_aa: CASSLVQRGSSYEQYF

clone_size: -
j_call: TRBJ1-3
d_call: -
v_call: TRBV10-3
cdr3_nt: TGTGCCATCAGTGAGTCCTTCAGCGTCAACACCATATATTTT
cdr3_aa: CAISESFSVNTIYF

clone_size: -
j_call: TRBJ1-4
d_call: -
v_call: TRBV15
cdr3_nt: TGTGCCACCAGCAGAAGAGCCTGGGGGACGGGTGAAAAACTGTTTTTT
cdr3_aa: CATSRRAWGTGEKLFF

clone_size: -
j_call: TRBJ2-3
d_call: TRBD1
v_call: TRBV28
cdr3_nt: TGTGCCAGCCTCGACAGGGGAGGAAACACAGATACGCAGTATTTT
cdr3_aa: CASLDRGGNTDTQYF

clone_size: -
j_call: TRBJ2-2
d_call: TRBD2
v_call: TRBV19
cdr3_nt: TGTGCCAGTAGTATTGGGCCGACTAGCGGGAACACCGGGGAGCTGTTTTTT
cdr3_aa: CASSIGPTSGNTGELFF

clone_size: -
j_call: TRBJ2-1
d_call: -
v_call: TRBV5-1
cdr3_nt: TGCGCCAGCAGCTTGGAGGGGGGCTCCTACAATGAGCAGTTCTTC
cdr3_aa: CASSLEGGSYNEQFF

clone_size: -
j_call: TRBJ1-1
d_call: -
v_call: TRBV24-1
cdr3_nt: TGTGCCACCAGTGATCTGGGACGGCAGAACACTGAAGCTTTCTTT
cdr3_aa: CATSDLGRQNTEAFF

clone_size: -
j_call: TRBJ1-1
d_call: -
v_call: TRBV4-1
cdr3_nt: TGCGCCAGCAGCCAAGTTTTCGACAACACTGAAGCTTTCTTT
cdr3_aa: CASSQVFDNTEAFF

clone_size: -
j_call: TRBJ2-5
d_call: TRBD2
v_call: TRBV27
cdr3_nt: TGTGCCAGCAGTTTATATCCGACTAGCGGTCAAAATGGGGAGACCCAGTACTTC
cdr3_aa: CASSLYPTSGQNGETQYF

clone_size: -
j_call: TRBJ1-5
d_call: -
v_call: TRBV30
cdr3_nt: TGTGCCTGGAGCACGAGAGAAAATCAGCCCCAGCATTTT
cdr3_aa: CAWSTRENQPQHF

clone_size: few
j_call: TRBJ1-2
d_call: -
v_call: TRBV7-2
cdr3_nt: TGTGCCAGCAGCCCGCCGGCAGGGATCTATGGCTACACCTTC
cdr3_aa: CASSPPAGIYGYTF

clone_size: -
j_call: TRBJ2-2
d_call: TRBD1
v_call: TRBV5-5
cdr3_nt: TGTGCCAGCAGCCGGGACAGCCTCACCGGGGAGCTGTTTTTT
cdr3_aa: CASSRDSLTGELFF

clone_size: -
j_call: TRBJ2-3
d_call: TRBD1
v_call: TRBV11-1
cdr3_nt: TGTGCCAGCAGCAAGGACAGGGAGGCAGATACGCAGTATTTT
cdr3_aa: CASSKDREADTQYF

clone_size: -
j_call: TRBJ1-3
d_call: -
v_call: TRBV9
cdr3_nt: TGTGCCAGCAGCAACCCTCAAGGGAACACCATATATTTT
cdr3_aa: CASSNPQGNTIYF

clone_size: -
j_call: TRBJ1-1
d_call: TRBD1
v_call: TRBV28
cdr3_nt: TGTGCCAGCAGTCCACCCGGGACAGGGAACACTGAAGCTTTCTTT
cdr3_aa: CASSPPGTGNTEAFF

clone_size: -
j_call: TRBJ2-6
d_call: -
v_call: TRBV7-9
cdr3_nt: TGTGCCAGCAGCTCGACGGAGTCTGGGGCCAACGTCCTGACTTTC
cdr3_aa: CASSSTESGANVLTF

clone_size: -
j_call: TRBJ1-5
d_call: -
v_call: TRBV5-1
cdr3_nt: TGCGCCAGCAGCTTGTTGGGGGGGAACAATCAGCCCCAGCATTTT
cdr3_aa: CASSLLGGNNQPQHF

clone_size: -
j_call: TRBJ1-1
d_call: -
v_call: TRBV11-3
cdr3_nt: TGTGCCAGCAGCGCCACAGGGCCGAACACTGAAGCTTTCTTT
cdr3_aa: CASSATGPNTEAFF

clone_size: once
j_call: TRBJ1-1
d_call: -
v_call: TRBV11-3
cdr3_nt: TGTGCCAGCAGCTTGAGGGGACCGAACACTGAAGCTTTCTTT
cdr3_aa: CASSLRGPNTEAFF

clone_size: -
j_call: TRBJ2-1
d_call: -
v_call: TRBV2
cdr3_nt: TGTGCCACTCAGGGGAGAGAGCAGTTCTTC
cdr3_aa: CATQGREQFF

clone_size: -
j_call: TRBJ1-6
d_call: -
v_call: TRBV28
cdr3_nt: TGTGCCAGCAGTGGGGGGGACGGATTAAATAATTCACCCCTCCACTTT
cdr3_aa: CASSGGDGLNNSPLHF

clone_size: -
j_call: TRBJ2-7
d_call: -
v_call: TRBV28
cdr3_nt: TGTGCCAGCAGTTTAGTGGGGGCACACTACGAGCAGTACTTC
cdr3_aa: CASSLVGAHYEQYF

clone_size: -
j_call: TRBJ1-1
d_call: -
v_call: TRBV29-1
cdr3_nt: TGCAGCGTTGTGCAGGGAAACACTGAAGCTTTCTTT
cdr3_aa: CSVVQGNTEAFF

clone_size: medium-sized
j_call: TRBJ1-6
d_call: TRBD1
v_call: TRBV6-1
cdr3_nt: TGTGCCAGCAGTGACAGGGGGCATTCACCCCTCCACTTT
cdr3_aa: CASSDRGHSPLHF

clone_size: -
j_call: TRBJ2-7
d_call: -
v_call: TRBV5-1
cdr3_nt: TGCGCCAGCAGCCCCGGGGACGGCTACGAGCAGTACTTC
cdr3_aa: CASSPGDGYEQYF

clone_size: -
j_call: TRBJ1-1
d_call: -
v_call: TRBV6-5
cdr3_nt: TGTGCCAGCGACGACAGCCTAAACACTGAAGCTTTCTTT
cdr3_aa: CASDDSLNTEAFF

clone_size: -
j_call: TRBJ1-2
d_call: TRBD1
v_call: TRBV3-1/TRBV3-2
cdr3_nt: TGTGCCAGCAGCCAAGACGGGGGGACAGGGGGCTACACCTTC
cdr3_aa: CASSQDGGTGGYTF

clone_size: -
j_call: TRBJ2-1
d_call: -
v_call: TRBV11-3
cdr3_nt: TGTGCCAGCAGCTTAGATCGGGCAGGTGAGCAGTTCTTC
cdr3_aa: CASSLDRAGEQFF

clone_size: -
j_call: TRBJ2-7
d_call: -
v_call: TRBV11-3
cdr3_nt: TGTGCCAGCAGCTTCCGACAGAGTACAATCTACGAGCAGTACTTC
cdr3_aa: CASSFRQSTIYEQYF

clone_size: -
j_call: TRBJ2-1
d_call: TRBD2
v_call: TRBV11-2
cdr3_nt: TGTGCCAGCAGCGCCCCCGGGACTAGGTACAATGAGCAGTTCTTC
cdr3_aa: CASSAPGTRYNEQFF

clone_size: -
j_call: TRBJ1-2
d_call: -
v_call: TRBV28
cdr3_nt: TGTGCCAGCAGCCAGGTTGGCTACACCTTC
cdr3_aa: CASSQVGYTF

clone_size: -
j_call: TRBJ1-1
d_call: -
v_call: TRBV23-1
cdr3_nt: TGCGCCAGCAGTCATTTGGGGAAGAGGGGTACTGAAGCTTTCTTT
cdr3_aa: CASSHLGKRGTEAFF

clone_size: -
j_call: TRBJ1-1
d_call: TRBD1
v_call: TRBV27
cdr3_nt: TGTGCCAGCAGTCCAGGGACAGGGCTAGGATACACTGAAGCTTTCTTT
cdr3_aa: CASSPGTGLGYTEAFF

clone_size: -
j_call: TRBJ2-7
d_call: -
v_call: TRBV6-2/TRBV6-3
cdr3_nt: TGTGCCAGCAGTTACTTCGGGATCTCCTACGAGCAGTACTTC
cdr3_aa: CASSYFGISYEQYF

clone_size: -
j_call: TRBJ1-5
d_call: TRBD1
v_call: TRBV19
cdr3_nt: TGTGCCAGTAGTGGACAGGGTGTGATTGCTATCAATCAGCCCCAGCATTTT
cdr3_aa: CASSGQGVIAINQPQHF

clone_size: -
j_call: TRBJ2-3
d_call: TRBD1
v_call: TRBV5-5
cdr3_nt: TGTGCCAGCAGCTGGACAGGATCAGATACGCAGTATTTT
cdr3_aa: CASSWTGSDTQYF

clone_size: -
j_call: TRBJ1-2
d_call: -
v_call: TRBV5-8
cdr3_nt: TGTGCCAGCAGGAATTTCGGGGGGCAGTTCTATGGCTACACCTTC
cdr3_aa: CASRNFGGQFYGYTF

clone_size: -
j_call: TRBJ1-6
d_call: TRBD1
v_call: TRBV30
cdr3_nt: TGTGCCTGGAGATACTTTGGGACAGCGAATTCACCCCTCCACTTT
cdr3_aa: CAWRYFGTANSPLHF

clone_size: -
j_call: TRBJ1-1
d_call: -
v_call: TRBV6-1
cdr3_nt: TGTGCCAGCAGTGAAGCGCTCAGGGCGAACACTGAAGCTTTCTTT
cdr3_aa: CASSEALRANTEAFF

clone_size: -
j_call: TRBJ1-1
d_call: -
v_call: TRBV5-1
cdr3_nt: TGCGCCAGCACACTGGGGGGGGCGAACACTGAAGCTTTCTTT
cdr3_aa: CASTLGGANTEAFF

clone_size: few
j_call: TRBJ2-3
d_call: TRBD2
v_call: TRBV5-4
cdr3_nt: TGTGCCAGCAGCCGAACGATGGGCGGGGGGGCCTCAGATACGCAGTATTTT
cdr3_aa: CASSRTMGGGASDTQYF

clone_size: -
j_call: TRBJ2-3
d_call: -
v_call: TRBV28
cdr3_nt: TGTGCCAGCAGGGGGCTCACAGATACGCAGTATTTT
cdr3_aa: CASRGLTDTQYF

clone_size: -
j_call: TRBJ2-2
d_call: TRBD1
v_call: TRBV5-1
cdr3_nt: TGCGCCAGCAGCCAACAGGGGGTTTCCGGGGAGCTGTTTTTT
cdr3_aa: CASSQQGVSGELFF

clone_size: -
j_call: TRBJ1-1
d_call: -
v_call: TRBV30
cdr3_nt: TGTGCCTGGAGTCCCGGGGGATTTGGTTTCTTT
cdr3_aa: CAWSPGGFGFF

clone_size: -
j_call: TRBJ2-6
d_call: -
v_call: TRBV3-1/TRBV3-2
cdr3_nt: TGTGCCAGCAGCCACTACTCTGGGGCCAACGTCCTGACTTTC
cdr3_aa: CASSHYSGANVLTF

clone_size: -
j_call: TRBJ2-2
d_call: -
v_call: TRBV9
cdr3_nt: TGTGCCAGCAGCGTAGCGACCGGGGAGCTGTTTTTT
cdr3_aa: CASSVATGELFF

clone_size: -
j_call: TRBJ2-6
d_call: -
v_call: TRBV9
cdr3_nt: TGTGCCAGCAGCCCACCCCCTGCCCGCTTTCTGAGTGGGGCCAACGTCCTGACTTTC
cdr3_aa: CASSPPPARFLSGANVLTF

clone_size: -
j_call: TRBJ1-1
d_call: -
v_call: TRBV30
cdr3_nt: TGTGCCTGGAGTGCAAACTTGGCCACTGAAGCTTTCTTT
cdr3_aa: CAWSANLATEAFF

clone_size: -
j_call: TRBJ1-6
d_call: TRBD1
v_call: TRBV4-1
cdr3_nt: TGCGCCAGCAGCCAAGAATCGAGGGGGCTAGGTTCACCCCTCCACTTT
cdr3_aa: CASSQESRGLGSPLHF